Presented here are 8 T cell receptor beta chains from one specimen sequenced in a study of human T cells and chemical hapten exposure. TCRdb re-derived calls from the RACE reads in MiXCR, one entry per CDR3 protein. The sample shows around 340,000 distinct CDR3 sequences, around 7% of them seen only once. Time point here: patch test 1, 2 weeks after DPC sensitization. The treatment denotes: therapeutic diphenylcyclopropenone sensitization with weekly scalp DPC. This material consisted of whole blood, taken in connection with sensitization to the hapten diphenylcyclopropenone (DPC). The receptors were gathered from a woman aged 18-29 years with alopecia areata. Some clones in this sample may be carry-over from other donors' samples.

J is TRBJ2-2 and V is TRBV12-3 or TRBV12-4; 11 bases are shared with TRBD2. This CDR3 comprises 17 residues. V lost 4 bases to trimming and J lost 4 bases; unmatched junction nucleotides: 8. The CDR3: CASSYSGTSGSTGELFF. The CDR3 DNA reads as TGTGCCAGCAGTTACTCCGGGACTAGCGGCTCCACCGGGGAGCTGTTTTTT.

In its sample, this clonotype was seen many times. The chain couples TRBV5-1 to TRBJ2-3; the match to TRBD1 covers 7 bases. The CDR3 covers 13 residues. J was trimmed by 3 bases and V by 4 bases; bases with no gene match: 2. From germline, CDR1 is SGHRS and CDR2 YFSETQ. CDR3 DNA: TGCGCCAGCAGCGGGGGACAGACAGATACGCAGTATTTT. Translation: CASSGGQTDTQYF.

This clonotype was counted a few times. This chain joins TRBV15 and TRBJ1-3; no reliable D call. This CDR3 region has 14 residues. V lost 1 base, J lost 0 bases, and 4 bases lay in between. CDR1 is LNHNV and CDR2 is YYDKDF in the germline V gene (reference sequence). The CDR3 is CATSRGYSGNTIYF. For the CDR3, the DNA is TGTGCCACCAGCAGAGGGTACTCTGGAAACACCATATATTTT.

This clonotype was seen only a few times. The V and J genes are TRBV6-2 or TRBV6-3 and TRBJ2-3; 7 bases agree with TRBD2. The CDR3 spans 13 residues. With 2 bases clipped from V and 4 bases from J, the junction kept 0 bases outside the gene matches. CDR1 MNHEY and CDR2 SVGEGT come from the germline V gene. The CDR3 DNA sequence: TGTGCCAGCAGTTACGCGGGGGCAGATACGCAGTATTTT. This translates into CASSYAGADTQYF.

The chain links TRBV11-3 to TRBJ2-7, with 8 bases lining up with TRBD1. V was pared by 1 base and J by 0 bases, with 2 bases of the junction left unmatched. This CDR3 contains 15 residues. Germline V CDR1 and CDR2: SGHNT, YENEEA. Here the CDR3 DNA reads TGTGCCAGCAGCTTAGGGGACAGGCCCTCCTACGAGCAGTACTTC. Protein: CASSLGDRPSYEQYF.

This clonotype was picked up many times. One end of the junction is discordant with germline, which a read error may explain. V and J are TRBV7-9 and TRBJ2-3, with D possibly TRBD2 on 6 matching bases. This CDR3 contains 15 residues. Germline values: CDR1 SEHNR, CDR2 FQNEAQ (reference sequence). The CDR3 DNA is TGTGCCAGCAGATTAGGGACTGGAAGCACAGATACGCAGTATTTT. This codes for CASRLGTGSTDTQYF.

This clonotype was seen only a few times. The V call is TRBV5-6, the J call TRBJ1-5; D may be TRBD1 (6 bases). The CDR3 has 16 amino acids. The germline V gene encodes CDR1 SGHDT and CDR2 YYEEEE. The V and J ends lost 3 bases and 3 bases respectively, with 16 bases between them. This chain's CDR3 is CASSSRRGATNQPQHF. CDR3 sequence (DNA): TGTGCCAGCAGCTCCCGACGGGGGGCTACCAATCAGCCCCAGCATTTT.

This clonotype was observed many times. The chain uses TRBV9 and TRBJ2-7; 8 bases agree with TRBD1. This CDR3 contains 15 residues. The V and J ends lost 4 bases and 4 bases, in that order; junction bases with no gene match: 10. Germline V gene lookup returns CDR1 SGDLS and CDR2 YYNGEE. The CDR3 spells CASSPRAGGGYEQYF. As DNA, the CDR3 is TGTGCCAGCAGCCCCCGAGCAGGGGGCGGATACGAGCAGTACTTC.